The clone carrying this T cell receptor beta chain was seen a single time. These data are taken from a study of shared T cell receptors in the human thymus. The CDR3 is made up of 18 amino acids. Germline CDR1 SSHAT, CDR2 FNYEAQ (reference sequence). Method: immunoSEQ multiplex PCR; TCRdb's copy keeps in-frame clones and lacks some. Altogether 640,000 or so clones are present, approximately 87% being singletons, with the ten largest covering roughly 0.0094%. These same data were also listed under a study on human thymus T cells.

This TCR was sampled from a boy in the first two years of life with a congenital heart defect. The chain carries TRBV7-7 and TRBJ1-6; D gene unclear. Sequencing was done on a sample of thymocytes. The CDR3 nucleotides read TGTGCTAGCCATCTTACAGCTATATTGGCAGCCCACCATCGACCCCTCCACTTT. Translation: CASHLTAILAAHHRPLHF.